The entry below describes one T cell receptor beta chain. Its specificity is not known. It may be a read error: a sequence one base away is much more abundant. The source of the sample is a study of tumor-infiltrating lymphocytes in primary liver carcinoma. Whole-study context: Surgeons resected the patients' primary liver carcinomas. Per sample, productive TCRbeta reads numbered roughly 3.65 to 7.13 million, similar across tissue types.

Unsorted whole blood served as the source of blood RNA, and germline DNA was extracted as well. General observations from the study: With p = 0.039, the top-250-clone fraction in tumors significantly exceeded that in blood. Lower overlap was observed for tumor-adjacent and tumor-blood pairs relative to tumor region pairs.

The V gene's germline CDR1 is SGHKS and CDR2 YYEKEE (reference sequence). The CDR3 runs to 14 residues. Priming with a constant-region primer yielded TCR beta cDNA from 400 to 500 ng total RNA. Amplification in three nested multiplex PCR rounds with slightly modified ARM-PCR gave rise to TCR beta libraries. A C-beta reverse primer was combined with TRBV1-TRBV30 forward primers in the first two PCR rounds, and each round had approximately 10 cycles. Each CDR3 protein gets one entry after TCRdb re-called the multiplex PCR reads with MiXCR. The sample lists some 320,000 distinct CDR3 sequences, 60% to 80% seen once, with about 8.4% in the top ten.

This receptor was identified in a man between 35 and 55 years old with primary liver carcinoma and hepatitis B virus infection. This sequence joins TRBV5-5 and TRBJ2-5, with 9 bases identical to TRBD1. Specimen: peripheral blood. The CDR3 is CASSSTTGGEAQYF. As DNA, the CDR3 is TGTGCCAGCAGTTCTACGACAGGGGGAGAGGCCCAGTACTTC. The full variable domain, with the rest looked up from reference TRBV5-5 and TRBJ2-5, is DAGVTQSPTHLIKTRGQQVTLRCSPISGHKSVSWYQQVLGQGPQFIFQYYEKEERGRGNFPDRFSARQFPNYSSELNVNALLLGDSALYLCASSSTTGGEAQYFGPGTRLLVL.